This T cell receptor beta chain was captured by sequencing in a study of cytomegalovirus exposure and HLA in healthy donors. V was clipped by 6 bases and J by 6 bases, with 13 bases between them. Germline assignment: CDR1 MNHEY and CDR2 SMNVEV (reference sequence). The CDR3 runs to 13 residues. The PCR contained 60 Vbeta and 13 Jbeta primers. Produced via immunoSEQ multiplex PCR; TCRdb's table is partial and in-frame only. Among roughly 250,000 clones listed, approximately 84% were seen once. The source is a woman between 35 and 50 years old in good health and CMV-seropositive. The chain employs TRBV27 and TRBJ2-3, with a possible D match to TRBD1 (6 bases). The sample comprised PBMCs. This CDR3 is CASREQGRDTQYF. CDR3 bases: TGTGCCAGCAGGGAACAGGGCCGGGATACGCAGTATTTT.